Given below is one TCR beta chain in context. Its antigen is not known. The PCR made use of 60 Vbeta and 13 Jbeta primers. Method: immunoSEQ multiplex PCR; TCRdb's copy keeps in-frame clones and lacks some. The sample features approximately 110,000 clones, with around 2.7% in its top ten. These data are taken from a study of cytomegalovirus exposure and HLA in healthy donors. Findings and limits, study-wide: A later analysis reportedly identified an Asian-associated ancestry cluster as carrying fewer N-insertions than the approximately 620-donor mean.

The TCR comes from a man aged 25 to 40 in good health and CMV-seronegative. The specimen sequenced was PBMCs.

The CDR3 DNA follows: TGTGCCAGTAGTATGGGAGCGACATCCTACGAGCAGTACTTC. Translated, it gives CASSMGATSYEQYF. The chain carries TRBV19 and TRBJ2-7; weak D call: TRBD2 (5 bases). The V gene lost 3 bases and the J gene lost 1 base, with 10 bases spanning the gap. This CDR3 is 14 amino acids long. Looked up from germline, CDR1 is LNHDA and CDR2 is SQIVND (reference sequence).